The clone carrying this T cell receptor beta chain was counted a single time. Antigen: not known. The data derive from a study of T cell responses to AZD1222 COVID-19 vaccine. Notes on the study in general: When two AZD1222 doses had been given, Spike-specific TCR breadth and depth rose.

From germline, CDR1 is MNHEY and CDR2 SMNVEV (reference sequence). The CDR3 consists of 12 residues. The V gene lost 1 base and the J gene lost 6 bases, with 3 bases spanning the gap. Assay: immunoSEQ multiplex PCR; the TCRdb copy retains only in-frame clones and omits some. The sample yields 99,000 or so clones, 88% seen once. The sequence was collected from an adult in good health. The specimen was peripheral blood, collected on day 0 of AZD1222 vaccination. The chain joins TRBV27 to TRBJ2-2; D gene ambiguous. CDR3 nucleotide sequence: TGTGCCAGCAGTTTATTGGCCGGGGAGCTGTTTTTT. Its translation: CASSLLAGELFF.